This TCR beta chain was captured by sequencing in a study of T-cell reconstitution after alpha-beta-depleted transplantation in children. Study-wide results and limits: It was surviving recipient T cells and thymic progenitors that gave some patients high TCRbeta diversity at day 60. Several hundred graft clones that had expanded were reportedly the source of alpha-beta T cells about two months after transplant. T-cell numbers and diversity, one year after transplant, stemmed largely from T cells that were newly produced.

This clonotype has a handful of counts. The antigen is unknown. Researchers prepared the TCRbeta library using unique molecular identifiers, the study reports. TCRdb re-analysed the PCR reads in MiXCR, keeping a single row per CDR3 protein. Among 500,000 or so distinct CDR3 sequences listed, about an eighth were seen once. The CDR3 extends over 15 amino acids. The V and J ends lost 5 bases and 7 bases, in that order; junction bases with no gene match: 12. The material sequenced was PBMCs, mostly from graft donor cells, taken 180 days after TCRalphabeta/CD19-depleted stem cell transplant. The chain has TRBV12-3 or TRBV12-4 and TRBJ2-7; TRBD1 agrees at 9 bases. The source of this sequence is a female patient aged 2-9 years who had a stem cell transplant for aplastic anemia, so the T cells may come from the graft donor. The DNA of the CDR3 is TGTGCCAGCAGTCTCACCGGGACAGGGCGGAGGGAGCAGTACTTC. Its protein product is CASSLTGTGRREQYF.